This T cell receptor beta chain was obtained from a study of blood T cell repertoires in COVID-19. Study-wide context: Nucleic acid was either cDNA or gDNA, and it came from T cells, B-cell-depleted T cells, or PBMCs.

The assay was immunoSEQ multiplex PCR, and TCRdb's table has in-frame clones only and misses some. The table lists fewer than 200,000 clones, less than 85% of them singletons, with under 6.5% in the top ten. Participants' reported clinical history set cohort assignment. The CDR3 has 16 residues. The germline gives CDR1 SGHRS, CDR2 YFSETQ. The V gene lost 1 base and the J gene lost 0 bases, with 13 bases spanning the gap. The sequenced sample consisted of PBMCs or T cells enriched from blood (not recorded which). The rearrangement uses TRBV5-1 and TRBJ2-5; D remains unclear. The source of this sequence is a woman aged 55 to 70 with acute COVID-19. The CDR3 sequence: CASSLNPLVYQETQYF. Here the CDR3 DNA reads TGCGCCAGCAGCTTGAATCCACTGGTGTACCAAGAGACCCAGTACTTC.